The entry below gives a single TCR beta chain sequence along with its context. This record belongs to a study of cytomegalovirus exposure and HLA in healthy donors. J gave up 6 bases and V 3 bases, and 7 bases lay outside the gene matches. Germline values: CDR1 MNHNS, CDR2 SASEGT. This CDR3 spans 14 amino acids. PCR amplification relied on 60 Vbeta primers (plus 13 Jbeta primers). Clones were read by immunoSEQ multiplex PCR, and TCRdb kept only the in-frame ones, dropping some. The sample yields tens of thousands of clones, about 70% seen once. Sequenced material: PBMCs. The chain combines TRBV6-1 with TRBJ2-5, with TRBD2 matching over 7 bases. The TCR sequence derives from a man in his sixties in good health and CMV-seronegative. The CDR3 is CASSDREAPQTQYF. CDR3 in DNA: TGTGCCAGCAGTGACCGGGAGGCACCCCAGACCCAGTACTTC.